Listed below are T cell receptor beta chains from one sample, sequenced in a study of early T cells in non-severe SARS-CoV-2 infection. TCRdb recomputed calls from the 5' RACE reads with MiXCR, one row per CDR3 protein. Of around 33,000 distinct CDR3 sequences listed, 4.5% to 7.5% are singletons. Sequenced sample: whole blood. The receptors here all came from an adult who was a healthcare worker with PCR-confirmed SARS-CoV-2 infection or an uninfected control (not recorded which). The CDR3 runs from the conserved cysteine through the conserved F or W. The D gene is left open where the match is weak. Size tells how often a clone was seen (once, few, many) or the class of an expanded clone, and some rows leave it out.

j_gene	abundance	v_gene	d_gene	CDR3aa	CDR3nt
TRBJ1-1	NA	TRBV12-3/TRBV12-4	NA	CASSIRVNTEAFF	TGTGCCAGCAGTATCCGGGTTAACACTGAAGCTTTCTTT
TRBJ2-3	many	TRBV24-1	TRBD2	CATSDFAGVDTQYF	TGTGCCACCAGTGACTTTGCGGGGGTGGATACGCAGTATTTT
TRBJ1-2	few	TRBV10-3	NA	CAISGGNGYTF	TGTGCCATCAGTGGGGGTAATGGCTACACCTTC
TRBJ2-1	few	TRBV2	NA	CASSESPNNEQFF	TGTGCCAGCAGTGAATCCCCAAACAATGAGCAGTTCTTC
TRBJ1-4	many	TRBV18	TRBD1	CASSGTGFGSEKLFF	TGTGCCAGCTCAGGGACAGGGTTCGGATCCGAAAAACTGTTTTTT
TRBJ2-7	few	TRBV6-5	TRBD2	CASSPPPGLAGALEQYF	TGTGCCAGCAGTCCACCCCCGGGACTAGCGGGAGCCCTCGAGCAGTACTTC
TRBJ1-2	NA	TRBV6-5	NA	CASSYGGRGYTF	TGTGCCAGCAGTTACGGGGGTCGGGGCTACACCTTC
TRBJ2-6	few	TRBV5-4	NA	CASSLPLGAGANVLTF	TGTGCCAGCAGCTTGCCCCTGGGGGCTGGGGCCAACGTCCTGACTTTC
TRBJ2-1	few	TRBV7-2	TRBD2	CASSKSSGDNEQFF	TGTGCCAGCAGTAAGAGCAGCGGGGACAATGAGCAGTTCTTC
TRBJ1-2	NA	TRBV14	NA	CASSRLDTLGYGYTF	TGTGCCAGCAGCCGCTTGGACACTTTAGGATACGGCTACACCTTC
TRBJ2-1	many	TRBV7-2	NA	CASSQPPVNEQFF	TGTGCCAGCAGCCAACCTCCCGTGAATGAGCAGTTCTTC
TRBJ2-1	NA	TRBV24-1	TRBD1	CATSDWDRGPYNEQFF	TGTGCCACCAGTGACTGGGACAGGGGCCCCTACAATGAGCAGTTCTTC
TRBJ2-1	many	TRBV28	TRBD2	CASSLTSGRVGAGEQFF	TGTGCCAGCAGTTTAACTAGCGGGAGAGTTGGGGCAGGTGAGCAGTTCTTC
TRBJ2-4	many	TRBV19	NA	CASSIGAKNIQYF	TGTGCCAGTAGTATAGGGGCCAAAAACATTCAGTACTTC
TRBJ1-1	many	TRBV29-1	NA	CSATVGGLNTEAFF	TGCAGCGCCACAGTAGGGGGTCTGAACACTGAAGCTTTCTTT
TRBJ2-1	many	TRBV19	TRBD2	CASSMKRGYHNEQFF	TGTGCCAGTAGTATGAAGCGGGGTTACCACAATGAGCAGTTCTTC
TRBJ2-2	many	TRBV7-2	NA	CASSIDGASPTGELFF	TGTGCCAGCAGCATAGACGGGGCTAGTCCCACCGGGGAGCTGTTTTTT
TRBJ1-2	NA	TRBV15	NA	CATGSGRGGYGYTF	TGTGCCACCGGCAGCGGCAGGGGAGGCTATGGCTACACCTTC
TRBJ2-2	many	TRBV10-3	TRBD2	CAISYGTSGPNTGELFF	TGTGCCATCAGTTACGGGACTAGCGGGCCGAACACCGGGGAGCTGTTTTTT
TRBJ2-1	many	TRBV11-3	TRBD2	CASSPGLAGGSDEQFF	TGTGCCAGCAGCCCGGGACTAGCGGGGGGGTCCGATGAGCAGTTCTTC
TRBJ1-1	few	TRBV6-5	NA	CASSYGTPNTEVFF	TGTGCCAGCAGTTATGGGACGCCGAACACTGAAGTTTTCTTT
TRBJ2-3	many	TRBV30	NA	CAWSRADTQYF	TGTGCCTGGAGCCGTGCAGATACGCAGTATTTT
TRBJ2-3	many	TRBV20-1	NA	CSASIPQVNTDTQYF	TGCAGTGCTAGTATCCCCCAGGTCAACACAGATACGCAGTATTTT
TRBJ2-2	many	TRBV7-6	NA	CASSLVGGGELFF	TGTGCCAGCAGCCTGGTAGGCGGCGGGGAGCTGTTTTTT
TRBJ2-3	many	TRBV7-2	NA	CASSLGVRAQDTQYF	TGTGCCAGCAGCTTAGGTGTCAGGGCGCAGGATACGCAGTATTTT
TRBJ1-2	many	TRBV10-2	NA	CASSERGGYGYTF	TGCGCCAGCAGTGAGAGGGGCGGCTATGGCTACACCTTC
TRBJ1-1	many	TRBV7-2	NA	CASSLVAVNTEAFF	TGTGCCAGCAGCTTAGTAGCGGTGAACACTGAAGCTTTCTTT